A single T cell receptor beta chain is shown here with its context. It has no known antigen specificity. No base quality information exists; no much larger clone differs at one position. The library was obtained by PCR. Sequencer: Illumina HiSeq 2500. To normalize quantification of the TCRbeta repertoire, the TCR libraries were built with molecular barcoding that relied on unique molecular identifiers. In TCRdb, the public reads were trimmed at Q25 with fastp and aligned with MiXCR, with productive beta chains retained. Entries that share a CDR3 protein sequence are merged under the most common genes and DNA. This sample has 500,000 to 600,000 distinct CDR3 sequences in its table, and roughly 30% of those were observed once. In total, the top ten clones hold 30% to 45% of the sample. The sample belongs to a study of T-cell reconstitution after alpha-beta-depleted transplantation in children (dated by TCRdb to the mid-2010s). Concerning the study at large: Using TCR repertoire profiling, the study followed T-cell immune reconstitution in a quantitative way in children after TCRalphabeta/CD19-depleted allogeneic hematopoietic cell transplantation. Overall study results and their limits: Over the following months the frequencies of hyperexpanded clones went down, and after one year T-cell counts and TCRbeta diversity were mostly credited to newly produced T cells. The apparently early recovery of alphabetaT-cell counts about two months after transplant reportedly depended on only several hundred rapidly expanded clones that came from non-depleted graft cells. The high TCRbeta diversity at day 60 in some patients was ascribed to recipient T cells and intrathymic progenitors that had survived conditioning.

The cysteine opens and the phenylalanine closes a CDR3 of 14 amino acids. The only DNA kept is the CDR3, 42 bases in frame from the first base. V is pared back by 4 bases and J by 0 bases, with 7 bases lying between the germline termini. The germline V gene (reference sequence) specifies DFQATT as CDR1 and SNEGSKA as CDR2. Taken with the paper, the label for treatment or condition translates to: allogeneic hematopoietic cell transplantation with graft depleted of TCRalphabeta T cells and CD19 B cells. Transplant recipients were children who received TCRalphabeta/CD19-depleted allogeneic hematopoietic cell grafts.

The sample in question was PBMCs, obtained before TCRalphabeta/CD19-depleted stem cell transplant. This receptor was taken from a boy under two years old with Wiskott-Aldrich syndrome, due to receive a stem cell transplant. The chain couples TRBV20-1 to TRBJ2-6; the D segment cannot be called with confidence. The sequenced DNA is TGCAGTGCTAAGGACCTCTCTGGGGCCAACGTCCTGACTTTC. Its protein reads: CSAKDLSGANVLTF.